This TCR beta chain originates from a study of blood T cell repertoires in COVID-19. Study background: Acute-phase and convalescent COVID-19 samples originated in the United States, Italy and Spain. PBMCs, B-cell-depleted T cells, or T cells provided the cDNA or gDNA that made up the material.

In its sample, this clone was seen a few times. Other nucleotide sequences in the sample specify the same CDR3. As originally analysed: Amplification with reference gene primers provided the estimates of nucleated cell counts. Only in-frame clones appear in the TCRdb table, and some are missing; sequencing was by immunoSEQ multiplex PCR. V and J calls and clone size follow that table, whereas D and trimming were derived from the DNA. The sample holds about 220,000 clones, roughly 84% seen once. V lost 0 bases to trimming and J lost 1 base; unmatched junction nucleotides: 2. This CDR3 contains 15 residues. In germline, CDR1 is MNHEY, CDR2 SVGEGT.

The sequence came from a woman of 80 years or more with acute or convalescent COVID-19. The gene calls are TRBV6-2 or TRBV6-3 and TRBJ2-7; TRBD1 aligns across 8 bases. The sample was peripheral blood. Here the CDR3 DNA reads TGTGCCAGCAGTTACTCAACAGGGGGGTCCTACGAGCAGTACTTC. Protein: CASSYSTGGSYEQYF.